This TCR beta chain appears in the sequencing data of a study of blood T cell repertoires in COVID-19. Background on the study: Samples came from the United States, Italy and Spain, spanning acute and convalescent COVID-19.

In the source study's methods: Amplification of reference gene primers provided the estimated nucleated cell counts. TCRdb's copy holds only in-frame clones and misses some; the assay was immunoSEQ multiplex PCR. V and J calls plus clone size are reproduced from that table; the DNA served to infer D and trimming. The sample contains 350,000 to 400,000 clones, about nine tenths of which appear only once. The age range of participants was about 18 to 90 years, with residence in about two dozen US areas. Germline loops: CDR1 SGHVS, CDR2 FQNEAQ. The length of the CDR3 is 11 residues. Between the trimmed V and J ends, which lost 5 bases and 9 bases, there was a span of 8 bases.

The chain couples TRBV7-8 to TRBJ2-1, with D perhaps TRBD2 (6 bases). The sequencing sample was made of PBMCs or T cells enriched from blood (not recorded which). This clonotype was obtained from a woman between 40 and 55 years old who had been exposed to COVID-19. The CDR3 region has the DNA TGTGCCAGCAGCGTTAGCGGTGAGCAGTTCTTC. Amino acid sequence: CASSVSGEQFF.